This TCR beta chain emerged from a study of blood T cell repertoires in COVID-19. On the study more broadly: Some COVID-19 samples were acute and others convalescent; all came from the United States, Italy and Spain. PBMCs, B-cell-depleted T cells, or T cells provided the cDNA or gDNA that made up the material.

Authors' methods: Amplification of reference gene primers was used by the study to estimate nucleated cell counts. The data were produced by immunoSEQ multiplex PCR, yet TCRdb's version contains in-frame clones alone and is incomplete. V and J calls and clone size are as listed in that table; D and trimming were resolved from the DNA. This table has approximately 110,000 clones, more than 65% appearing once. This clone was counted a single time. The germline V gene has CDR1 GTSNPN and CDR2 SVGIG (reference sequence). V shed 0 bases and J shed 3 bases, with 12 bases lying between them. The CDR3 consists of 16 residues.

The chain uses TRBV30 and TRBJ1-6; D unclear. The sample taken for sequencing was peripheral blood. The receptor was derived from a man aged 45-65 years with acute or convalescent COVID-19. DNA for the CDR3: TGTGCCTGGAGTGTACTAGGGTCGGGCTATAATTCACCCCTCCACTTT. Translating gives CAWSVLGSGYNSPLHF.